Following are 22 T cell receptor beta chains from one sample sequenced in a study of memory CD4+ T cells and cytomegalovirus serostatus. The sort gate was single viable CD3+CD4+CD8-CD45RO+ cells for memory CD4+ T cells. Profiling relied on immunoSEQ multiplex PCR, and the TCRdb table lists in-frame clones only, not all of them. This sample carries roughly 48,000 clones, more than 70% of them seen once, and the ten largest clones take roughly 2%. The sample comprised memory CD4+ T cells from blood. The receptor set was obtained from an adult in good health and CMV-seropositive.

CDR3: CAWTFLGREGYTF. DNA for the CDR3: TGTGCCTGGACCTTTCTAGGGCGAGAAGGCTACACCTTC. The chain couples TRBV30 to TRBJ1-2; D not certain. This CDR3 is built from 13 residues. The V end was cut by 4 bases, the J end by 8 bases, with 17 bases between. Germline V gene data show CDR1 as GTSNPN and CDR2 as SVGIG (reference sequence).

This chain's CDR3 is CASIGGGGETQYF. CDR3 in DNA: TGTGCCAGCATAGGAGGGGGGGGAGAGACCCAGTACTTC. V is TRBV6-1 and J is TRBJ2-5, with TRBD2 as a possible D gene (7 bases). Trimming left V 7 bases short and J 4 bases short, with 13 bases between. The CDR3 runs 13 residues. Germline CDR1 MNHNS, CDR2 SASEGT.

This chain links TRBV7-3 with TRBJ1-1; D remains ambiguous. V gave up 5 bases and J gave up 2 bases, with 15 bases separating them. CDR1 and CDR2 (germline): SGHTA, FQGTGA. This CDR3 is built from 15 residues. The CDR3 reads CASSIDGHVNTEAFF. CDR3 nucleotides: TGTGCCAGCAGCATAGATGGGCACGTTAACACTGAAGCTTTCTTT.

A single count supports this clone. The V gene is TRBV4-3, the J gene TRBJ1-5; D is uncertain. This CDR3 spans 13 amino acids. Germline CDR1 reads LGHNA; CDR2 reads YSLEER. V was trimmed by 1 base and J by 4 bases, leaving 5 bases between them. As DNA, the CDR3 is TGCGCCAGCAGCCAAGGAGTGAATCAGCCCCAGCATTTT. Translation: CASSQGVNQPQHF.

This clone was seen only once. CDR3 sequence: CASSLLSLQETQYF. Here the CDR3 DNA reads TGTGCCAGCAGCTTATTAAGCCTTCAAGAGACCCAGTACTTC. The J gene is TRBJ2-5, the V gene TRBV7-9, with D hard to call. The CDR3 runs to 14 residues. Germline CDR1 SEHNR, CDR2 FQNEAQ (reference sequence). With 2 bases removed from V and 2 bases from J, the gap between germline ends came to 9 bases.

This clone was picked up one time. The chain combines TRBV13 with TRBJ1-1; weak D call: TRBD1 (5 bases). Trimming shortened V by 11 bases and J by 6 bases, and 22 bases separated the two germline ends. The CDR3 contains 14 residues. Germline-derived CDR1 and CDR2 are PRHDT and FYEKMQ (reference sequence). The CDR3 DNA is TGTGCCGCCAGGGTAGCAGGTAGGGCGGCTGAAGCTTTCTTT. Translating gives CAARVAGRAAEAFF.

The chain couples TRBV5-1 to TRBJ2-5; the D gene is possibly TRBD1 (9 bases). Trimming removed 5 bases at V and 1 base at J, with 27 bases between. The germline V gene has CDR1 SGHRS and CDR2 YFSETQ. The CDR3 sequence is 19 residues long. The CDR3 here is CASSRPGQGPGTSQETQYF. In nucleotides, the CDR3 is TGCGCCAGCAGTAGACCGGGACAGGGACCCGGGACTAGCCAAGAGACCCAGTACTTC. Together with reference TRBV5-1 and TRBJ2-5, the CDR3 gives the full variable domain: KAGVTQTPRYLIKTRGQQVTLSCSPISGHRSVSWYQQTPGQGLQFLFEYFSETQRNKGNFPGRFSGRQFSNSRSEMNVSTLELGDSALYLCASSRPGQGPGTSQETQYFGPGTRLLVL.

The V call is TRBV7-9, the J call TRBJ1-4; TRBD1 aligns across 7 bases. V lost 5 bases to trimming and J lost 6 bases; unmatched junction nucleotides: 9. Germline loops: CDR1 SEHNR, CDR2 FQNEAQ (reference sequence). The CDR3 sequence is 15 residues long. The CDR3 loop is CASSGRLGGDEKLFF. CDR3 DNA sequence: TGTGCCAGCAGCGGCCGGCTAGGGGGCGATGAAAAACTGTTTTTT.

The genes are TRBV18 and TRBJ1-3; D is unclear. V was cut by 2 bases and J by 0 bases, with 17 bases left in between. This CDR3 contains 18 residues. The germline CDR1 and CDR2 sequences are KGHSH and LQKENI. CDR3 sequence (DNA): TGTGCCAGCTCACCAAGTGGGTGGCAGTCGTCCTCTGGAAACACCATATATTTT. Translated, it gives CASSPSGWQSSSGNTIYF.

The rearrangement joins TRBV7-6 to TRBJ2-7, with D perhaps matching TRBD2 (6 bases). CDR3 length: 16 amino acids. Germline V gene sequence: CDR1 SGHVS, CDR2 FNYEAQ. Trimming removed 4 bases at V and 1 base at J, with 17 bases between. For the CDR3, the DNA is TGTGCCAGCAGCTCCCGCGGGGCGGCCACGTCCTACGAGCAGTACTTC. It yields the protein CASSSRGAATSYEQYF.

The J gene is TRBJ1-1, the V gene TRBV6-5; D gene ambiguous. Germline V lookup: CDR1 MNHEY, CDR2 SVGAGI. V was trimmed by 4 bases and J by 5 bases, leaving 14 bases between them. The CDR3 sequence is 14 residues long. The chain's CDR3 is CASSFGRGGTEAFF. CDR3 nucleotides: TGTGCCAGCAGTTTTGGGCGAGGAGGAACTGAAGCTTTCTTT.

Turning to this clone: Other DNA sequences in the sample encode the same CDR3. The V and J genes are TRBV5-6 and TRBJ1-5; D is perhaps TRBD1 (5 bases). The CDR3 is made up of 13 amino acids. Germline V gives CDR1 SGHDT, CDR2 YYEEEE. V lost 4 bases and J lost 4, with 9 bases in between. This CDR3 reads CASSPGPNQPQHF. The CDR3 region has the DNA TGTGCCAGCAGCCCGGGGCCTAATCAGCCCCAGCATTTT.

The table lists this clone with a few counts. V and J are TRBV13 and TRBJ2-7, with 8 bases lining up with TRBD2. This CDR3 region has 15 residues. Trimming at V came to 3 bases and at J to 1 base, leaving 5 bases not matched to a gene. CDR1 is PRHDT, CDR2 FYEKMQ, per germline (reference sequence). CDR3 coding DNA: TGTGCCAGCAGCTTTAGCGGGATGTTGTCCTACGAGCAGTACTTC. This codes for CASSFSGMLSYEQYF.

The V gene is TRBV7-2, the J gene TRBJ1-5; a weak D match, TRBD1 (6 bases). This CDR3 spans 15 amino acids. Trimming pared 5 bases from V and 3 bases from J, leaving 14 bases between. Germline V gene sequence: CDR1 SGHTA, CDR2 FQGNSA. CDR3 sequence reads: CASSHKGGLNQPQHF. CDR3 sequence (DNA): TGTGCCAGCAGCCATAAGGGGGGGCTCAATCAGCCCCAGCATTTT.

The chain is built from TRBV29-1 and TRBJ2-7; 13 bases line up with TRBD2. The CDR3 has 13 residues. Unmatched junction bases numbered 6, after V lost 6 bases and J lost 7 bases. The germline CDR1 and CDR2 sequences are SQVTM and ANQGSEA. CDR3 amino acids: CSVRTSGSWEQYF. CDR3 sequence (DNA): TGCAGCGTCCGGACTAGCGGGAGTTGGGAGCAGTACTTC.

This CDR3 reads CASSPPLRGADTQYF. The CDR3 coding sequence is TGTGCCAGCAGTCCCCCCCTGCGGGGCGCAGATACGCAGTATTTT. The V gene is TRBV28, the J gene TRBJ2-3; TRBD2 might be the D (6 bases). This CDR3 is 15 amino acids long. From germline, CDR1 is MDHEN and CDR2 SYDVKM. The V end lost 5 bases, the J end lost 4 bases, and 16 bases lay between the germline ends.

This clone was seen only once. The V gene is TRBV11-2, the J gene TRBJ2-1; possibly TRBD1 for D (6 bases). CDR1 and CDR2 from the germline V gene are SGHAT and FQNNGV. The CDR3 consists of 14 residues. Deletions cut 6 bases from V and 4 bases from J, with 13 bases between. CDR3 bases: TGTGCCAGCAGAAGGGCAGGGGATTACAATGAGCAGTTCTTC. As protein: CASRRAGDYNEQFF. Supplemented by reference TRBV11-2 and TRBJ2-1, the full variable domain reads EAGVAQSPRYKIIEKRQSVAFWCNPISGHATLYWYQQILGQGPKLLIQFQNNGVVDDSQLPKDRFSAERLKGVDSTLKIQPAKLEDSAVYLCASRRAGDYNEQFFGPGTRLTVL.

This chain uses TRBV4-1 with TRBJ1-5; 11 nucleotides align to TRBD1. The CDR3 sequence is 15 residues long. Per the germline V gene, CDR1 is MGHRA and CDR2 is YSYEKL. The junction had 3 bases not matched to a gene; V was cut back by 4 bases and J by 4 bases. As DNA, the CDR3 is TGCGCCAGCAGCCGAGGACAGGGGGCAAATCAGCCCCAGCATTTT. Translating it yields CASSRGQGANQPQHF.

This sequence joins TRBV7-2 and TRBJ1-2, with D hard to call. V was cut by 0 bases and J by 4 bases, with 9 bases left in between. Germline V gives CDR1 SGHTA, CDR2 FQGNSA. CDR3 length: 14 residues. The CDR3 region has the DNA TGTGCCAGCAGCTTAGCTAGGGAGACCTATGGCTACACCTTC. Encoded protein: CASSLARETYGYTF.

On this clone: The sample has other DNA sequences that encode this CDR3 too. The chain links TRBV5-1 to TRBJ2-2; D is perhaps TRBD1 (6 bases). The germline V gene encodes CDR1 SGHRS and CDR2 YFSETQ. This CDR3 region has 17 residues. Trimming shortened V by 0 bases and J by 0 bases, and 12 bases separated the two germline ends. The CDR3 DNA follows: TGCGCCAGCAGCTTGGGTCACAGGGATCCGAACACCGGGGAGCTGTTTTTT. It specifies CASSLGHRDPNTGELFF.

Turning to this clone: Within the sample, other DNA sequences also encode this same CDR3. V is TRBV4-3 and J is TRBJ2-3; TRBD1 might be the D (6 bases). Looked up from germline, CDR1 is LGHNA and CDR2 is YSLEER. Between the trimmed V and J ends, which lost 5 bases and 3 bases, there was a span of 12 bases. The CDR3 extends over 14 amino acids. The CDR3 sequence is CASSKQGRTDTQYF. The CDR3 DNA follows: TGCGCCAGCAGCAAACAGGGTAGGACAGATACGCAGTATTTT.

The rearrangement uses TRBV7-9 and TRBJ2-7, with D uncertain. The CDR3 has 13 residues. Germline V lookup: CDR1 SEHNR, CDR2 FQNEAQ (reference sequence). The germline V and J ends were trimmed by 7 bases and 5 bases, with 15 bases remaining between them. DNA of the CDR3: TGTGCCAGCACCCGGAATACGGACCACGAGCAGTACTTC. Translated, it gives CASTRNTDHEQYF.